This T cell receptor (beta chain) was observed in a study of blood T cell repertoires in COVID-19. The wider study: T cells, B-cell-depleted T cells, or PBMCs provided the cDNA or gDNA that served as material.

The CDR3 loop spans 15 amino acids. V was pared by 4 bases and J by 0 bases, with 5 bases of the junction left unmatched. Germline lookup yields CDR1 SGDLS and CDR2 YYNGEE. In the original analysis: It was from reference gene primer amplification that nucleated cell counts were estimated. Sequencing was performed with immunoSEQ multiplex PCR; in TCRdb, only in-frame clones are kept and a portion is missing. V, J and clone size are those of that table, while D and trimming were read from the DNA. The sample lists about 250,000 clones, 85% occurring once. This receptor was identified in a woman aged 60-75 years with active or convalescent COVID-19. Sequencing was performed on peripheral blood. The chain couples TRBV9 to TRBJ2-3; 7 positions agree with TRBD2. The CDR3 protein is CASSQTSTSTDTQYF. The CDR3 DNA sequence: TGTGCCAGCAGCCAGACTAGCACTAGCACAGATACGCAGTATTTT.